The following is a T cell receptor (beta chain) sequence with its context. Its matching antigen is unknown. A quantitative 5'-RACE method, one with molecular barcodes, was used to make TCR beta libraries. One entry per CDR3 protein, called by TCRdb with MiXCR from the 5' RACE reads. The data contain approximately 350,000 distinct CDR3 sequences, 20% to 25% of them singletons. V lost 7 bases, J lost 1 base, and 7 bases stayed unmatched. Germline V CDR1 and CDR2: DFQATT, SNEGSKA (reference sequence). The CDR3 loop spans 15 amino acids. This entry belongs to a study of CD8 T cells in ankylosing spondylitis. Points from the study as a whole: A number of the motif variants had already been described in reactive arthritis synovial fluid and blood. Characteristic, it appeared, of ankylosing spondylitis blood was a TCR beta motif of about eight highly homologous variants.

Sequencing was performed on blood, either unsorted or a sorted T cell fraction (not recorded which). This TCR was sampled from a male donor with ankylosing spondylitis or in good health (not recorded which). The chain couples TRBV20-1 to TRBJ2-5; TRBD2 agrees at 12 bases. CDR3 nucleotide sequence: TGCAGTGTCGGGAGACTAGCGGGGGTCCAAGAGACCCAGTACTTC. The encoded protein is CSVGRLAGVQETQYF.